This T cell receptor (beta chain) was sequenced during a study of blood T cell repertoires in COVID-19. Background on the study: Samples representing acute and convalescent COVID-19 were sourced from the United States, Italy and Spain. The analysed material was cDNA or gDNA that came from T cells, B-cell-depleted T cells, or PBMCs.

Per the germline V gene, CDR1 is LNHDA and CDR2 is SQIVND (reference sequence). Trimming removed 7 bases from V and 2 bases from J, with 17 bases in between. The CDR3 is 15 amino acids. Under the authors' procedure: The assay estimated nucleated cells by amplifying reference gene primers. TCRdb's table, derived via immunoSEQ multiplex PCR, lists solely in-frame clones and lacks some. The V and J calls and clone size come from that table; D and trimming were worked out from the DNA. The sample lists some 310,000 clones, roughly 84% occurring once. The clonotype comes from a man in his forties or fifties with active or convalescent COVID-19. The genes are TRBV19 and TRBJ2-5, with D possibly TRBD1 on 6 matching bases. What was sequenced was peripheral blood. The CDR3 region is CASNSGTRRQETQYF. The DNA of the CDR3 is TGTGCCAGTAATTCCGGGACAAGGAGACAAGAGACCCAGTACTTC.